A selection of T cell receptor beta chains follows, all from one sample in a study of CD8 T cells in ankylosing spondylitis. TCRdb analysed the 5' RACE reads with MiXCR anew, one entry per CDR3 protein. This sample has some 300,000 distinct CDR3 sequences, with 20% to 25% found just once. Sequenced material: blood, either unsorted or a sorted T cell fraction (not recorded which). The source of these receptors is a female donor with ankylosing spondylitis or in good health (not recorded which). CDR3s include the opening cysteine and the closing phenylalanine or tryptophan. The D gene is left open where the match is weak. Rows may omit the clone size; those that give it use once, few, many or a size class.

.	15	TRBV12-3/TRBV12-4	.	TRBJ2-2	CASSLTGKEAGELFF	TGTGCCAGCAGTTTAACGGGGAAGGAGGCCGGGGAGCTGTTTTTT
.	12	TRBV11-2	few	TRBJ2-3	CASSTLADTQYF	TGTGCCAGCAGCACCCTGGCAGATACGCAGTATTTT
TRBD2	18	TRBV4-3	few	TRBJ2-1	CASSQTGTSGRPYNEQFF	TGCGCCAGCAGCCAAACCGGGACTAGCGGGAGACCCTACAATGAGCAGTTCTTC
.	12	TRBV10-3	.	TRBJ2-1	CAASLRASEQFF	TGTGCCGCCTCCCTTAGGGCGAGTGAGCAGTTCTTC
TRBD1	14	TRBV7-2	many	TRBJ2-7	CASSMDRATYEQYF	TGTGCCAGCAGCATGGACAGGGCGACCTACGAGCAGTACTTC
.	13	TRBV12-3/TRBV12-4	many	TRBJ2-1	CASSFRAWNEQFF	TGTGCCAGCAGTTTCCGGGCCTGGAATGAGCAGTTCTTC
TRBD2	15	TRBV12-5	few	TRBJ2-7	CASAPDGTTPYEQYF	TGTGCTAGTGCTCCTGATGGGACTACCCCCTACGAGCAGTACTTC
.	14	TRBV15	many	TRBJ2-7	CATSRGFGGDEQYF	TGTGCCACCAGCAGAGGGTTTGGTGGGGACGAGCAGTACTTC
.	16	TRBV20-1	many	TRBJ2-1	CSARDKPEEVYNEQFF	TGCAGTGCTAGAGATAAGCCAGAGGAAGTCTACAATGAGCAGTTCTTC
.	16	TRBV3-1	.	TRBJ2-7	CASSQAFDSSSYEQYF	TGTGCCAGCAGCCAAGCGTTCGACAGTTCGTCCTACGAGCAGTACTTC
.	16	TRBV6-5	many	TRBJ2-1	CASRRITAAAANEQFF	TGTGCCAGCAGACGAATCACAGCTGCCGCGGCCAATGAGCAGTTCTTC
TRBD2	15	TRBV2	.	TRBJ2-3	CASSEGSGSTDTQYF	TGTGCCAGCAGTGAAGGTAGCGGGAGCACAGATACGCAGTATTTT
.	11	TRBV29-1	few	TRBJ1-3	CSSREGNTIYF	TGCAGCTCCAGGGAAGGAAACACCATATATTTT
TRBD1	15	TRBV3-1	.	TRBJ2-5	CASSRDRGREETQYF	TGTGCCAGCAGCCGCGACAGGGGTCGGGAAGAGACCCAGTACTTC
.	17	TRBV6-5	.	TRBJ2-4	CASSYSIHLLAKNIQYF	TGTGCCAGCAGTTACTCGATACATCTTCTAGCCAAAAACATTCAGTACTTC